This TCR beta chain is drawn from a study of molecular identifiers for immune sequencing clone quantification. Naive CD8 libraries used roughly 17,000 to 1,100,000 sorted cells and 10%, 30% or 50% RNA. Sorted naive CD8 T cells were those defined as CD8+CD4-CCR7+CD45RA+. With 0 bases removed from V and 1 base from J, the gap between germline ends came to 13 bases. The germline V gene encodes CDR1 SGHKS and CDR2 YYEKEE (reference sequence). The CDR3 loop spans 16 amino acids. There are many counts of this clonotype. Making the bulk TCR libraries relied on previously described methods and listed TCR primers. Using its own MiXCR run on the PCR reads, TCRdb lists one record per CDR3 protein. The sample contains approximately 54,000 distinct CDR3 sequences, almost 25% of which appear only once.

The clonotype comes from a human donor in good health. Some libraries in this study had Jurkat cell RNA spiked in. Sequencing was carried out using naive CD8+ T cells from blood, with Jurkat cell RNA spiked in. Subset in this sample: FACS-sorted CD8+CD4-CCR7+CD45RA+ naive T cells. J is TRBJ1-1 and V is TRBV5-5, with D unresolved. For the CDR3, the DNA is TGTGCCAGCAGCTTGGGGTGGCTGGGTAAGAACACTGAAGCTTTCTTT. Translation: CASSLGWLGKNTEAFF.